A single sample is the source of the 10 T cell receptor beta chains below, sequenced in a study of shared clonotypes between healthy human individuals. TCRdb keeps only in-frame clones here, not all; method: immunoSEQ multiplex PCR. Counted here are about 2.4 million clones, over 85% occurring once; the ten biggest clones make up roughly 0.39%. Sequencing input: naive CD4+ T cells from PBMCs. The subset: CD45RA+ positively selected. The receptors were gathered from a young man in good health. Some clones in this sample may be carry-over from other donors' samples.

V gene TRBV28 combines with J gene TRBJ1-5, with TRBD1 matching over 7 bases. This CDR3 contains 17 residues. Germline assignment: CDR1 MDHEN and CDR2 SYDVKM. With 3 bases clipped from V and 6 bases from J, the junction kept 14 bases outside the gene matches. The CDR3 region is CASSFKLTGYYSQPQHF. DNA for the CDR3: TGTGCCAGCAGTTTTAAATTGACAGGGTATTATAGTCAGCCCCAGCATTTT.

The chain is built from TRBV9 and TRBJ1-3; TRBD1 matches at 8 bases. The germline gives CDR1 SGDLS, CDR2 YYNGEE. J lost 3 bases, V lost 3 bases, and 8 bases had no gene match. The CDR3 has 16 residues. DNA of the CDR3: TGTGCCAGCAGCGACCCCAGGGGGCACGGTGGAAACACCATATATTTT. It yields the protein CASSDPRGHGGNTIYF. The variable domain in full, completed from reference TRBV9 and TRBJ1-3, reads DSGVTQTPKHLITATGQRVTLRCSPRSGDLSVYWYQQSLDQGLQFLIQYYNGEERAKGNILERFSAQQFPDLHSELNLSSLELGDSALYFCASSDPRGHGGNTIYFGEGSWLTVV.

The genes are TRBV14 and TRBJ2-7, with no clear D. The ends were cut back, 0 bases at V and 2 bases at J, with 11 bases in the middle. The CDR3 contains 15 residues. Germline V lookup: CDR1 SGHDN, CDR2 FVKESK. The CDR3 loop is CASSQEAASTYEQYF. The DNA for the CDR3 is TGTGCCAGCAGCCAAGAGGCCGCGTCTACCTACGAGCAGTACTTC.

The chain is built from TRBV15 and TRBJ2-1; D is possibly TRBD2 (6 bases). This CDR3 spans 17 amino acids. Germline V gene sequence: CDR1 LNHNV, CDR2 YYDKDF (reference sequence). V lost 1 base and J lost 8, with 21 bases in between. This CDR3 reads CATSRGVQLASADEQFF. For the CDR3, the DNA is TGTGCCACCAGCAGAGGCGTGCAACTAGCATCGGCCGATGAGCAGTTCTTC.

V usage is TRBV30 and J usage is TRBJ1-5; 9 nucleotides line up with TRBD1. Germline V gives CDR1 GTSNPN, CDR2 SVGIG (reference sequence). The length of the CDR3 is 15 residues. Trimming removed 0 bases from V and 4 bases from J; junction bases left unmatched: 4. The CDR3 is CAWSVRGTGNQPQHF. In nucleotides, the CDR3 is TGTGCCTGGAGTGTACGTGGGACAGGGAATCAGCCCCAGCATTTT.

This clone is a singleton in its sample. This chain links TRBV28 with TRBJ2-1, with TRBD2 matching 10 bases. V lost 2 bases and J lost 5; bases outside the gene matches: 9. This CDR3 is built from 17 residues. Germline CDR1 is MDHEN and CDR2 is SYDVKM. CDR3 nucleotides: TGTGCCAGCAGTTTACCCCTCAGCGGGAGGGGGGACAATGAGCAGTTCTTC. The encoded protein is CASSLPLSGRGDNEQFF.

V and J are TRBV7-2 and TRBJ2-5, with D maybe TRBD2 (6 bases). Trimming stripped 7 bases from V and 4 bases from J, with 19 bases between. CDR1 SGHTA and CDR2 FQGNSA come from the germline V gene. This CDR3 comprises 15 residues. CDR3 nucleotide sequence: TGTGCCAGCATCCTCACCCCCCAAGCGGGAGAGACCCAGTACTTC. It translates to CASILTPQAGETQYF.

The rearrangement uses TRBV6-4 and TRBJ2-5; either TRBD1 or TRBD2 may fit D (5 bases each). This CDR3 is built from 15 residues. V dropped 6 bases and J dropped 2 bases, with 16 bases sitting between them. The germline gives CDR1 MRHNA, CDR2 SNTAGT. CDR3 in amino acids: CASSRGTGRQETQYF. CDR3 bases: TGTGCCAGCAGCCGTGGGACGGGACGACAAGAGACCCAGTACTTC.

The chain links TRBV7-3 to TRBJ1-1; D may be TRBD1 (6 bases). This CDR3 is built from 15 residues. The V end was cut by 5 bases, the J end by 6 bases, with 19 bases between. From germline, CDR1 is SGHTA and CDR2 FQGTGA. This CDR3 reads CASSPVVGRGAEAFF. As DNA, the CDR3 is TGTGCCAGCAGCCCCGTTGTAGGAAGGGGGGCTGAAGCTTTCTTT.

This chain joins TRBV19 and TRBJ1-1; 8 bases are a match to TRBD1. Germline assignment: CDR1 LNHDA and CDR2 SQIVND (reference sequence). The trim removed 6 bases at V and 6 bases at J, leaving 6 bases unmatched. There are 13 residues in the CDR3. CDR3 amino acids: CASSKDRVAEAFF. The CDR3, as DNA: TGTGCCAGTAGCAAGGACAGGGTTGCTGAAGCTTTCTTT.